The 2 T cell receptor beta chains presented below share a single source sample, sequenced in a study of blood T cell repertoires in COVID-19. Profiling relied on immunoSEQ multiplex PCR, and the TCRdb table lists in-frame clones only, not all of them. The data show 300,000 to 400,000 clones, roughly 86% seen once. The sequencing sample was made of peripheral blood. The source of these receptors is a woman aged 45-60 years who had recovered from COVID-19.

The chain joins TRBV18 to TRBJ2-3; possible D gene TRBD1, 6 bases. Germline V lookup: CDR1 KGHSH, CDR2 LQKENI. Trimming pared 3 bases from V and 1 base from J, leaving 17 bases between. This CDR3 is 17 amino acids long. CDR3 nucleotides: TGTGCCAGCTCACCCCCCATACGACGACAGGGCACAGATACGCAGTATTTT. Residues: CASSPPIRRQGTDTQYF.

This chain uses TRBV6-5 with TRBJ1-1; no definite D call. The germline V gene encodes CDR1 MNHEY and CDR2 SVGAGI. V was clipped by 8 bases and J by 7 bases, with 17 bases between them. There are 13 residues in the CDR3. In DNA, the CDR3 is TGTGCCAGCGCCGGCCCAGGCCTAAATGAAGCTTTCTTT. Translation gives CASAGPGLNEAFF.